This passage covers 27 T cell receptor beta chains from one sample sequenced in a study of blood T cell repertoires in COVID-19 (dated by TCRdb to about 2020). Library creation used the immunoSEQ multiplex PCR assay. Here the immuneACCESS table is served through TCRdb, limited to in-frame sequences with V and J called. Missing clones are a known gap in these copies; in checked studies unresolved V genes cover under half, and the rest lacks a known reason. A total of around 250,000 clones appear in this sample, 85% of them only once. 9.1% of the sample comes from the top ten. Sequencing used PBMCs or T cells enriched from blood (not recorded which). Receptors originate from a woman in her forties or fifties with acute COVID-19.

The CDR3: CASSECVRTAVGWLNTGELFF. CDR3 sequence (DNA): TGCGCCAGCAGTGAGTGTGTTCGGACTGCGGTTGGGTGGCTGAACACCGGGGAGCTGTTTTTT. V gene TRBV10-1 combines with J gene TRBJ2-2; D may be TRBD2 (5 bases). V shed 1 base and J shed 1 base, with 25 bases lying between them. There are 21 residues in the CDR3. Germline V lookup: CDR1 WNHNN, CDR2 SYGVQD (reference sequence).

This clone was seen a few times. V and J are TRBV7-9 and TRBJ1-5; D remains ambiguous. V dropped 1 base and J dropped 4 bases, with 14 bases sitting between them. This CDR3 spans 16 amino acids. Looked up from germline, CDR1 is SEHNR and CDR2 is FQNEAQ (reference sequence). The CDR3 nucleotides are TGTGCCAGCAGCTTAGACAGAGCTATAGGAAATCAGCCCCAGCATTTT. It is translated as CASSLDRAIGNQPQHF.

The CDR3 nucleotides are TGTGCCAGCAGTTACTCTGGCAGGGCGAACACTGAAGCTTTCTTT. It is translated as CASSYSGRANTEAFF. V and J are TRBV6-5 and TRBJ1-1; TRBD1 might be the D (5 bases). V dropped 0 bases and J dropped 1 base, with 9 bases sitting between them. This CDR3 is 15 amino acids long. CDR1 and CDR2 from the germline V gene are MNHEY and SVGAGI.

The gene calls are TRBV6-5 and TRBJ1-1; 10 bases map to TRBD1. This CDR3 spans 15 amino acids. Germline V gene lookup returns CDR1 MNHEY and CDR2 SVGAGI. After removal of 4 bases from V and 11 bases from J, the junction contained 13 bases not matched to a gene. The CDR3 DNA follows: TGTGCCAGCAGTTGGGGACAGGGGCGTAACTCGCGGGCTTTCTTT. Protein sequence: CASSWGQGRNSRAFF.

This clone was observed a few times. J is TRBJ2-5 and V is TRBV30; a weak D match, TRBD1 (6 bases). The CDR3 consists of 14 residues. The germline V and J ends were trimmed by 5 bases and 2 bases, with 15 bases remaining between them. Germline values: CDR1 GTSNPN, CDR2 SVGIG (reference sequence). The CDR3 is CAWDARQAQETQYF. CDR3 bases: TGTGCCTGGGACGCGAGACAGGCTCAAGAGACCCAGTACTTC. Together with reference TRBV30 and TRBJ2-5, the CDR3 gives the full variable domain: SQTIHQWPATLVQPVGSPLSLECTVEGTSNPNLYWYRQAAGRGLQLLFYSVGIGQISSEVPQNLSASRPQDRQFILSSKKLLLSDSGFYLCAWDARQAQETQYFGPGTRLLVL.

The chain recombines TRBV27 with TRBJ1-4; 10 bases fit TRBD1. The germline V gene has CDR1 MNHEY and CDR2 SMNVEV (reference sequence). This CDR3 spans 18 amino acids. V was clipped by 5 bases and J by 1 base; unmatched bases: 10. CDR3 sequence reads: CASSPRGDRGGTNEKLFF. The CDR3 DNA sequence: TGTGCCAGCAGTCCGAGAGGGGACAGGGGAGGAACTAATGAAAAACTGTTTTTT.

The CDR3 spells CASGALQGKNTEAFF. The CDR3 nucleotides read TGCGCCAGCGGGGCGTTACAGGGGAAAAACACTGAAGCTTTCTTT. J is TRBJ1-1 and V is TRBV5-1; TRBD1 matches at 7 bases. The CDR3 has 15 residues. The V segment lost 7 bases and the J segment 2 bases; nucleotides outside the gene matches: 11. Looked up from germline, CDR1 is SGHRS and CDR2 is YFSETQ. The full variable domain, in which reference TRBV5-1 and TRBJ1-1 provide the parts outside the CDR3, is KAGVTQTPRYLIKTRGQQVTLSCSPISGHRSVSWYQQTPGQGLQFLFEYFSETQRNKGNFPGRFSGRQFSNSRSEMNVSTLELGDSALYLCASGALQGKNTEAFFGQGTRLTVV.

Only one count was recorded for this clone. The chain employs TRBV6-5 and TRBJ2-7; 10 bases line up with TRBD2. The trim removed 6 bases at V and 3 bases at J, leaving 5 bases unmatched. This CDR3 is 14 amino acids long. The V gene's germline CDR1 is MNHEY and CDR2 SVGAGI. The CDR3 protein is CASRPSGGVYEQYF. For the CDR3, the DNA is TGTGCCAGCAGGCCCAGCGGGGGGGTCTACGAGCAGTACTTC.

This clone was recorded at least ten times. Sequence at one end of the junction differs from germline and may be a read error. The chain has TRBV9 and TRBJ2-7; 7 bases line up with TRBD1. In germline, CDR1 is SGDLS, CDR2 YYNGEE. The CDR3 is made up of 13 amino acids. The CDR3 loop reads CASSVEGVGQYNF. The DNA for the CDR3 is TGTGCCAGCAGCGTAGAGGGGGTGGGACAGTATAACTTC.

The chain is built from TRBV21-1 and TRBJ1-5; TRBD1, the table's D call, lacks a check against the DNA. TRBV21-1 is tagged as a pseudogene. The CDR3 totals 15 residues. In DNA form, the CDR3 reads TGTGCCAGCAGCACGGACAGGGATAGCAATCAGCCCCAGCATTTT. This gives the protein CASSTDRDSNQPQHF.

This sequence joins TRBV6-4 and TRBJ1-4, with 8 bases fitting TRBD1. Per germline, CDR1 MRHNA and CDR2 SNTAGT. With V trimmed by 6 bases and J by 11 bases, 11 bases remained unmatched. This CDR3 has 14 amino acids. CDR3 amino acids: CASRRDRRRPKLFF. CDR3 coding DNA: TGTGCCAGCAGGAGGGACAGGCGGCGCCCCAAACTGTTTTTT.

The V gene is TRBV7-2, the J gene TRBJ2-3; possible D gene TRBD2, 6 bases. With 10 bases removed from V and 7 bases from J, the gap between germline ends came to 21 bases. The germline CDR1 and CDR2 sequences are SGHTA and FQGNSA. The CDR3 is 14 residues long. This CDR3 is CATSAAGVENTQYF. CDR3 DNA: TGTGCCACTTCGGCAGCGGGCGTGGAAAATACGCAGTATTTT.

V gene TRBV19 combines with J gene TRBJ1-3; D perhaps matches TRBD1 (6 bases). Germline-derived CDR1 and CDR2 are LNHDA and SQIVND (reference sequence). The CDR3 has 14 residues. V was trimmed by 7 bases and J by 2 bases, leaving 12 bases between them. The CDR3 DNA reads TGTGCCAGTATCTCGACAGGAACTGGAAACACCATATATTTT. Its translation is CASISTGTGNTIYF.

A single count supports this clone. Here the CDR3 reads CASSLVPGEPEAFF. In DNA, the CDR3 is TGCGCCAGCAGCTTGGTACCGGGGGAGCCTGAAGCTTTCTTT. The rearrangement joins TRBV5-1 to TRBJ1-1, with a weak D call TRBD1 (5 bases). Per germline, CDR1 SGHRS and CDR2 YFSETQ. This CDR3 comprises 14 residues. V lost 0 bases, J lost 6 bases, and 12 bases lay in between.

This rearrangement joins TRBV6-2 or TRBV6-3 to TRBJ1-2; D may be TRBD1 (5 bases). The germline gives CDR1 MNHEY, CDR2 SVGEGT. The CDR3 is 14 residues long. The V gene lost 3 bases and the J gene lost 8 bases, with 16 bases spanning the gap. CDR3 in DNA: TGTGCCAGCAGTTATCGGTCCGGGGGAAAGGGCTACACCTTC. It is translated as CASSYRSGGKGYTF.

The rearrangement links TRBV5-1 to TRBJ2-3; no definite D call. Germline assignment: CDR1 SGHRS and CDR2 YFSETQ. The CDR3 extends over 11 amino acids. Trimming pared 5 bases from V and 3 bases from J, leaving 4 bases between. The CDR3 bases are TGCGCCAGCAGTAGAACAGATACGCAGTATTTT. It translates to CASSRTDTQYF. Variable domain in full (rest from reference TRBV5-1 and TRBJ2-3): KAGVTQTPRYLIKTRGQQVTLSCSPISGHRSVSWYQQTPGQGLQFLFEYFSETQRNKGNFPGRFSGRQFSNSRSEMNVSTLELGDSALYLCASSRTDTQYFGPGTRLTVL.

The chain uses TRBV11-2 and TRBJ2-7, with 9 bases aligning to TRBD2. This CDR3 comprises 14 residues. Per germline, CDR1 SGHAT and CDR2 FQNNGV. V shed 2 bases and J 4 bases; nucleotides not matched to a gene: 3. The CDR3 coding sequence is TGTGCCAGCAGCTTAAGCGGGGGGCTGTACGAGCAGTACTTC. Its translation is CASSLSGGLYEQYF.

The V gene is TRBV6-4, the J gene TRBJ1-6, with 8 nucleotides matching TRBD1. The CDR3 has 14 residues. The V and J ends lost 8 bases and 9 bases, in that order; junction bases with no gene match: 9. Per the germline V gene, CDR1 is MRHNA and CDR2 is SNTAGT. This CDR3 is CASPSGQAGSPLHF. CDR3 nucleotide sequence: TGTGCCAGCCCTTCGGGACAGGCTGGTTCACCCCTCCACTTT.

The rearrangement joins TRBV5-4 to TRBJ2-1, with D possibly being TRBD2 (5 bases). Germline V gives CDR1 SGHNT, CDR2 YYREEE (reference sequence). This CDR3 is built from 15 residues. V shed 0 bases and J shed 0 bases, with 7 bases lying between them. The CDR3 DNA is TGTGCCAGCAGCTTGGACGGGGTCTCCTACAATGAGCAGTTCTTC. Protein sequence: CASSLDGVSYNEQFF.

As for this clone: Other DNA sequences within the sample encode an identical CDR3. The chain joins TRBV12-3 or TRBV12-4 to TRBJ1-2; the match to TRBD1 covers 7 bases. The CDR3 length is 13 residues. The junction had 1 base not matched to a gene; V was cut back by 5 bases and J by 1 base. CDR3 bases: TGTGCCAGCAGTCGACAGGGTAACTATGGCTACACCTTC. This encodes CASSRQGNYGYTF.

This CDR3 reads CASSQDGGYNSPLHF. As DNA, the CDR3 is TGCGCCAGCAGCCAAGACGGGGGCTATAATTCACCCCTCCACTTT. The chain links TRBV4-3 to TRBJ1-6, with D maybe TRBD1 (5 bases). The CDR3 covers 15 residues. V lost 0 bases and J lost 3, with 6 bases in between. CDR1 is LGHNA and CDR2 is YSLEER in the germline V gene.

CDR3 region: CASSQGYDRAEAFF. Here the CDR3 DNA reads TGCGCCAGCAGCCAAGGCTACGACAGGGCTGAAGCTTTCTTT. This chain connects TRBV4-3 to TRBJ1-1; 7 nucleotides match TRBD1. With V trimmed by 1 base and J by 6 bases, 5 bases remained unmatched. From germline, CDR1 is LGHNA and CDR2 YSLEER. The CDR3 length is 14 residues.

The rearrangement uses TRBV6-1 and TRBJ1-2; 10 bases line up with TRBD1. The V and J ends lost 3 bases and 4 bases, in that order; junction bases with no gene match: 5. The CDR3 contains 15 residues. Germline V gives CDR1 MNHNS, CDR2 SASEGT. In nucleotides, the CDR3 is TGTGCCAGCAGTGAGGACGGACAGGGGGTCTATGGCTACACCTTC. Translation: CASSEDGQGVYGYTF.

The V gene is TRBV12-5, the J gene TRBJ2-5; 8 bases agree with TRBD1. J was trimmed by 5 bases and V by 6 bases; bases with no gene match: 8. The CDR3 has 14 residues. Germline V gives CDR1 LGHNT, CDR2 FRNRAP. The CDR3 DNA reads TGTGCTAGTGGGGGACAGGTCAGTGGGGAGACCCAGTACTTC. Protein: CASGGQVSGETQYF.

The chain joins TRBV5-1 to TRBJ1-2; the match to TRBD1 covers 9 bases. Germline V gives CDR1 SGHRS, CDR2 YFSETQ. Germline trimming cut 4 bases from V and 6 bases from J; bases unmatched to any gene: 7. CDR3 length equals 14 residues. CDR3 nucleotides: TGCGCCAGCAGCACCCCGGACAGGGGCCATGGCTACACCTTC. It yields the protein CASSTPDRGHGYTF.

This chain links TRBV5-8 with TRBJ2-3; D not resolved. Trimming took 3 bases from V and 6 from J, leaving 5 bases between them. The CDR3 runs 11 residues. Germline V gives CDR1 SGHTS, CDR2 YDEGEE. DNA for the CDR3: TGTGCCAGCAGCTCTCCCGATACGCAGTATTTT. This encodes CASSSPDTQYF.

The V gene is TRBV11-2, the J gene TRBJ2-7, with no clear D. Deletions cut 1 base from V and 2 bases from J, with 9 bases between. The germline V gene encodes CDR1 SGHAT and CDR2 FQNNGV. The length of the CDR3 is 14 residues. The CDR3 DNA reads TGTGCCAGCAGCTTAGGAGGCAGAACCTACGAGCAGTACTTC. Its translation: CASSLGGRTYEQYF.